This T cell receptor (beta chain) was sequenced for a study of Graves' ophthalmopathy and Graves' hyperthyroidism (dated by TCRdb to 2017 to 2018). Study-level background: Peripheral blood was collected at initial diagnosis, before any treatment. To tell Graves' ophthalmopathy apart from Graves' hyperthyroidism, and to predict which patients would progress to ophthalmopathy, the study relied on TCR beta repertoire signatures. In total, 135 blood samples were TCR-sequenced: under 45 ophthalmopathy, under 80 hyperthyroidism and roughly 17 hyperthyroidism-to-ophthalmopathy patients. To explore V-J signatures distinguishing ophthalmopathy from hyperthyroidism, a discovery set of 100 patients (43 ophthalmopathy, 57 stable hyperthyroidism) was enrolled. An independent validation cohort comprised 18 hyperthyroidism patients and 15 to 17 patients who later progressed from hyperthyroidism to ophthalmopathy. In 6 or 7 hyperthyroidism patients, T-cell repertoires of thyroid tissue and blood were compared. Following sampling, methimazole starting at 30 mg daily was administered to hyperthyroidism patients, and high-dose intravenous methylprednisolone was administered to ophthalmopathy patients.

Worth noting for this clonotype: Its cognate antigen has yet to be identified. No base quality information exists; no much larger clone differs at one position.

The ophthalmopathy patients had moderately to severely active disease, with a Clinical Activity Score of 3 or higher, a NOSPECS grade of 4 or higher, and a disease duration of less than 3 months. Anyone with other autoimmune diseases, uncontrolled infections, pregnancy or lactation was excluded from the study. Clinical symptoms, serum thyroxine, TRAb, thyroid ultrasound and orbital computed tomography were used for diagnosis. PBMCs were isolated from about 10 ml of fresh peripheral blood by Ficoll-Paque density gradient centrifugation. Total RNA was extracted using Trizol reagent, and RNA quality was checked on an Agilent 2100 Bioanalyzer. Overall results and qualifications from the work: No statistical method was used to set the sample size in advance, and the investigators knew which group each participant was assigned to. In validation, the model predicted ophthalmopathy progression with about 71% sensitivity and roughly 78% specificity; 12 predicted patients were CT-confirmed with GO in a median of roughly 6.8 months. Most expanded thyroid clonotypes with frequency above 0.001 were also detected in blood, suggesting blood repertoires may reflect the thyroid immune response. In cross-validation, the 13-signature model distinguished ophthalmopathy from stable hyperthyroidism with about 90% sensitivity and roughly 81% specificity, and in the test set the corresponding values were roughly 80% and 75%.

The germline V gene yields MDHEN for CDR1 and SYDVKM for CDR2. Counted from cysteine to phenylalanine, this CDR3 has 15 amino acids. Of all the DNA, just the CDR3 is kept, 45 bases in frame from base 1. The germline V and J ends show losses of 7 bases and 7 bases respectively, and no gene match explains 14 bases of the junction. TCR beta CDR3 regions were amplified from RNA transcripts for repertoire sequencing. HTBI primers and the Qiagen OneStep RT-PCR kit were used in a first-round RT-PCR, which was followed by a second-round multiplex PCR, size selection and purification. Libraries were sequenced on an Illumina HiSeq2000 using paired-end 100 bp reads. Per the original workflow: SOAPnuke was used to process the reads, removing any read that contained adapters or uncalled bases, had a mean Phred below 15, or lacked an exact match to the constant primer or identifier. High-quality paired reads were merged with COPE v1.2.5. Each unique nucleotide sequence was treated as a clonotype, and MiTCR v1.1 was used to align the clonotypes to the IMGT TRB V, D and J references. The analysis was limited to V-J combinations with a frequency above 0.0001, which together covered over 98% of repertoires. For each V-J combination, a TCR clonal expansion and chaos score was defined as F50 clonal expansion divided by the chaos observed in the TCRdist matrix. Welch's t-statistics and random forest were used to reduce features to about 13 V-J combinations, which were fed into a naive Bayes classifier. Thyroid-blood repertoire similarity was quantified with the Morisita-Horn index. The public reads were run again by TCRdb, first through fastp at Q25 and then through MiXCR, and only productive beta chains were kept. Rows are unified per CDR3 protein, each entry keeping the most common DNA and genes. TCRdb's processing, not the study's, gives the V and J calls here. The sample table shows under 350,000 distinct CDR3 sequences, and 17% are seen once. The ten largest clones capture about 12% of the sample.

This TCR was recovered from an adult man with Graves' ophthalmopathy. The specimen was peripheral blood. The rearranged segments are TRBV28 and TRBJ1-2; 8 nucleotides in the junction match TRBD1. The CDR3 has the sequence CASKVGTGRTSGYTF. The DNA sequence is as follows: TGTGCCAGCAAAGTCGGGACAGGTCGGACCAGTGGCTACACCTTC.